A single sample is the source of the 18 T cell receptor beta chains below, sequenced in a study of cytomegalovirus exposure and HLA in healthy donors. Both 60 Vbeta primers and 13 Jbeta primers went into the PCR. The data were produced by immunoSEQ multiplex PCR, yet TCRdb's version contains in-frame clones alone and is incomplete. The sample has 160,000 or so clones; 80% are singletons. Sequences were obtained from PBMCs. These receptors all stem from a male donor in good health and CMV-seropositive.

The V call is TRBV7-9, the J call TRBJ2-3; D might be TRBD2 (5 bases). V lost 1 base, J lost 0 bases, and 8 bases lay in between. The CDR3 loop spans 15 amino acids. CDR1 SEHNR and CDR2 FQNEAQ come from the germline V gene (reference sequence). This CDR3 reads CASSLGSGSTDTQYF. DNA of the CDR3: TGTGCCAGCAGCTTAGGGAGCGGTAGCACAGATACGCAGTATTTT.

This clone was seen more than once but under ten times. This sequence joins TRBV4-2 and TRBJ1-5, with D maybe TRBD1 (5 bases). Germline assignment: CDR1 LGHNA and CDR2 YNFKEQ. The CDR3 runs 16 residues. Deletions cut 1 base from V and 4 bases from J, with 14 bases between. CDR3 sequence reads: CASSQGKGVLNQPQHF. The CDR3 nucleotides are TGTGCCAGCAGCCAAGGGAAAGGGGTCCTAAATCAGCCCCAGCATTTT.

V gene TRBV7-2 combines with J gene TRBJ1-6; tentatively, D is TRBD1 (5 bases). This CDR3 has 12 amino acids. Trimming cost V 2 bases and J 14 bases, with 10 bases left between them. In germline, CDR1 is SGHTA, CDR2 FQGNSA. CDR3 sequence reads: CASSLQGKSLHF. CDR3 in DNA: TGTGCCAGCAGCTTACAGGGAAAATCCCTCCACTTT.

The chain couples TRBV7-9 to TRBJ1-1; 7 bases align to TRBD1. Germline V gene lookup returns CDR1 SEHNR and CDR2 FQNEAQ (reference sequence). The CDR3 is 14 amino acids. Trimming at V came to 5 bases and at J to 3 bases, leaving 6 bases not matched to a gene. CDR3 sequence: CASSNTGADTEAFF. The CDR3 DNA reads as TGTGCCAGCAGCAATACAGGGGCGGACACTGAAGCTTTCTTT.

The chain joins TRBV5-1 to TRBJ1-2, with D unclear. V gave up 5 bases and J gave up 5 bases, with 10 bases separating them. CDR3 length: 12 residues. The germline V gene has CDR1 SGHRS and CDR2 YFSETQ. CDR3 in DNA: TGCGCCAGCAGAGATGAGCCATATGGCTACACCTTC. Protein product: CASRDEPYGYTF.

This rearrangement joins TRBV6-6 to TRBJ1-6, with a possible D match to TRBD1 (6 bases). CDR1 and CDR2 (germline): MNHNY, SVGAGI (reference sequence). The CDR3 has 15 residues. The V and J ends lost 6 bases and 11 bases respectively, with 20 bases between them. The DNA for the CDR3 is TGTGCCAGCAGCCCATTGGGGGGGGCGCCGGCACCCCTCCACTTT. Amino acids: CASSPLGGAPAPLHF.

The V and J genes are TRBV5-1 and TRBJ2-1, with 12 bases matching TRBD2. The CDR3 spans 13 residues. Unmatched junction bases numbered 2, after V lost 6 bases and J lost 7 bases. Germline assignment: CDR1 SGHRS and CDR2 YFSETQ. CDR3 protein: CASKLAGGNEQFF. The CDR3 DNA is TGCGCCAGCAAGCTAGCGGGAGGGAATGAGCAGTTCTTC.

In this sample, this clone turned up once. The chain combines TRBV7-2 with TRBJ1-2; TRBD1 agrees at 8 bases. The CDR3 totals 14 residues. V lost 5 bases to trimming and J lost 5 bases; unmatched junction nucleotides: 7. From germline, CDR1 is SGHTA and CDR2 FQGNSA. The CDR3 region is CASSVGQGPYGYTF. CDR3 in DNA: TGTGCCAGCAGCGTCGGACAGGGCCCTTATGGCTACACCTTC.

CDR3 DNA: TGTGCCAGTAGCTTCGGGACTAGCGGGTTCACTCCGCGATTGGATACGCAGTATTTT. This sequence encodes CASSFGTSGFTPRLDTQYF. The chain couples TRBV19 to TRBJ2-3; TRBD2 matches at 12 bases. The CDR3 consists of 19 residues. Trimming at V came to 6 bases and at J to 6 bases, leaving 19 bases not matched to a gene. Germline assignment: CDR1 LNHDA and CDR2 SQIVND (reference sequence).

This clone was counted only a few times. V and J are TRBV4-1 and TRBJ2-7; TRBD2 aligns across 11 bases. Germline V gene sequence: CDR1 MGHRA, CDR2 YSYEKL. The V gene end was trimmed by 0 bases and the J gene end by 7 bases; junction bases not matched to a gene: 8. This CDR3 contains 16 residues. CDR3 in amino acids: CASSQERTSGSVEQYF. CDR3 DNA: TGCGCCAGCAGCCAAGAGAGAACTAGCGGGAGTGTGGAGCAGTACTTC.

The chain links TRBV5-1 to TRBJ1-2; D gene ambiguous. Germline CDR1 and CDR2: SGHRS and YFSETQ. V lost 4 bases and J lost 7, with 14 bases in between. This CDR3 spans 13 amino acids. This CDR3 is CASSRTAFRGYTF. The CDR3 DNA reads as TGCGCCAGCAGCCGAACAGCCTTTCGTGGCTACACCTTC. The full variable domain, with the rest looked up from reference TRBV5-1 and TRBJ1-2, is KAGVTQTPRYLIKTRGQQVTLSCSPISGHRSVSWYQQTPGQGLQFLFEYFSETQRNKGNFPGRFSGRQFSNSRSEMNVSTLELGDSALYLCASSRTAFRGYTFGSGTRLTVV.

The J gene is TRBJ2-7, the V gene TRBV9; D remains unclear. The V and J ends lost 3 bases and 3 bases respectively, with 13 bases between them. Germline loops: CDR1 SGDLS, CDR2 YYNGEE. CDR3 length equals 14 residues. CDR3 coding DNA: TGTGCCAGCAGCGCAGGCCTGTCCGGCTACGAGCAGTACTTC. Residues: CASSAGLSGYEQYF. Full variable domain (remainder filled in from reference TRBV9 and TRBJ2-7): DSGVTQTPKHLITATGQRVTLRCSPRSGDLSVYWYQQSLDQGLQFLIQYYNGEERAKGNILERFSAQQFPDLHSELNLSSLELGDSALYFCASSAGLSGYEQYFGPGTRLTVT.

This chain links TRBV7-9 with TRBJ1-1; maybe TRBD1 (6 bases). There are 12 residues in the CDR3. The V and J ends lost 1 base and 11 bases respectively, with 11 bases between them. Germline V lookup: CDR1 SEHNR, CDR2 FQNEAQ (reference sequence). The CDR3 nucleotides read TGTGCCAGCAGCTTAGGGGGGCGCGCGGCTTTCTTT. Protein product: CASSLGGRAAFF.

The rearrangement links TRBV5-1 to TRBJ2-1; no clear D. V gave up 0 bases and J gave up 7 bases, with 17 bases separating them. Germline V lookup: CDR1 SGHRS, CDR2 YFSETQ. There are 16 residues in the CDR3. The CDR3 spells CASSLVSRSFGNEQFF. The CDR3, as DNA: TGCGCCAGCAGCTTGGTTTCGAGAAGTTTCGGGAATGAGCAGTTCTTC.

This clone occurred once. This chain links TRBV5-5 with TRBJ1-4; a weak D match, TRBD1 (5 bases). Germline loops: CDR1 SGHKS, CDR2 YYEKEE (reference sequence). The ends were cut back, 1 base at V and 7 bases at J, with 20 bases in the middle. The CDR3 extends over 17 amino acids. The CDR3 protein is CASSLRPAGEGVEKLFF. The CDR3 DNA reads as TGTGCCAGCAGCTTGAGGCCCGCCGGTGAAGGGGTTGAAAAACTGTTTTTT.

The chain links TRBV25-1 to TRBJ1-5; D unresolved. The CDR3 has 14 amino acids. Germline-derived CDR1 and CDR2 are MGHDK and SYGVNS. Between the trimmed V and J ends, which lost 1 base and 2 bases, there was a span of 6 bases. The chain's CDR3 is CASSESGRNQPQHF. The CDR3 nucleotides read TGTGCCAGCAGTGAATCCGGTCGCAATCAGCCCCAGCATTTT.

The chain carries TRBV18 and TRBJ2-5, with 15 bases fitting TRBD2. CDR3 length: 19 residues. The junction had 11 bases not matched to a gene; V was cut back by 6 bases and J by 0 bases. Per germline, CDR1 KGHSH and CDR2 LQKENI. As DNA, the CDR3 is TGTGCCAGCTCGCCGTGGGGACTAGCGGGAGGTGCTCACCAAGAGACCCAGTACTTC. Protein: CASSPWGLAGGAHQETQYF.

This chain uses TRBV18 with TRBJ1-1; the D gene is possibly TRBD1 (5 bases). Germline V gene data show CDR1 as KGHSH and CDR2 as LQKENI. Trimming removed 6 bases at V and 1 base at J, with 9 bases between. The CDR3 consists of 13 residues. The DNA of the CDR3 is TGTGCCAGCTCGCTCGGACAGAACACTGAAGCTTTCTTT. The encoded protein is CASSLGQNTEAFF.